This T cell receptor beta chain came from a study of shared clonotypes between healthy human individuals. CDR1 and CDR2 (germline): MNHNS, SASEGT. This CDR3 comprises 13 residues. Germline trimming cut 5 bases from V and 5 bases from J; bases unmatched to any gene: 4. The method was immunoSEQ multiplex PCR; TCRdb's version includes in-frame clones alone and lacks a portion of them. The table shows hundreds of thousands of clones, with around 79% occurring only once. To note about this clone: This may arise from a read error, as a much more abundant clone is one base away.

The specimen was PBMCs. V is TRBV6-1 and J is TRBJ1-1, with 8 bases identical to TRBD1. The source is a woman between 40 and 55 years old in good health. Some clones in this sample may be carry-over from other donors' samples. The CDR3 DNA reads TGTGCCAGCAGTTGGACAGGGAATACTGAAGCTTTCTTT. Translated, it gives CASSWTGNTEAFF.